A selection of T cell receptor beta chains follows, all from one sample in a study of blood T cell repertoires in COVID-19. TCRdb keeps only in-frame clones here, not all; method: immunoSEQ multiplex PCR. This table holds 140,000 to 150,000 clones, 80% found once. Sequencing input: peripheral blood. The receptors were gathered from a man aged 65 to 85 who had recovered from COVID-19. CDR3s leave out the opening cysteine and the closing phenylalanine or tryptophan. The order of the fields is J gene, V gene, CDR3 protein.

j_call: TRBJ2-1
v_call: TRBV13
cdr3_aa: ASSLGVREQF

j_call: TRBJ2-7
v_call: TRBV10-1
cdr3_aa: ASSEHQGPRYEQY

j_call: TRBJ2-3
v_call: TRBV4-2
cdr3_aa: ASSQDDGQPTDTQY

j_call: TRBJ1-6
v_call: TRBV5-3
cdr3_aa: ARSFCRPGQPHSALH

j_call: TRBJ2-7
v_call: TRBV7-2
cdr3_aa: ASSLGLAYEQY

j_call: TRBJ1-1
v_call: TRBV30
cdr3_aa: AWSGQGTEAF

j_call: TRBJ1-2
v_call: TRBV5-1
cdr3_aa: ASSSRPGTGNANYGYT

j_call: TRBJ2-7
v_call: TRBV7-2
cdr3_aa: ASSLSRVDYEQY

j_call: TRBJ2-5
v_call: TRBV11-2
cdr3_aa: ASSPFMGPGTQY

j_call: TRBJ2-5
v_call: TRBV7-2
cdr3_aa: ASSTGGGQETQY

j_call: TRBJ2-7
v_call: TRBV30
cdr3_aa: AWSTGTSGSVQY

j_call: TRBJ2-7
v_call: TRBV27
cdr3_aa: ASSGGGLTSVEQY

j_call: TRBJ1-3
v_call: TRBV7-2
cdr3_aa: ASSLQGLSGNTIY

j_call: TRBJ2-7
v_call: TRBV5-8
cdr3_aa: ASSLGIVRAYEQY

j_call: TRBJ2-7
v_call: TRBV25-1
cdr3_aa: ASCRAGLYEQY

j_call: TRBJ1-2
v_call: TRBV12-3/TRBV12-4
cdr3_aa: ASSLRGGYT

j_call: TRBJ2-2
v_call: TRBV27
cdr3_aa: ASSSRTSGSGELF

j_call: TRBJ1-6
v_call: TRBV6-5
cdr3_aa: ASSYWTESPLH

j_call: TRBJ2-2
v_call: TRBV11-3
cdr3_aa: ASSSGLAGNTGELF

j_call: TRBJ1-1
v_call: TRBV12-5
cdr3_aa: ASGLQTGGVAF